A single sample gave rise to the 8 T cell receptor beta chains below, sequenced in a study of technical replicates of blood from a few donors (dated by TCRdb to the late 2010s). The library was built by means of the immunoSEQ multiplex PCR assay. This is the immuneACCESS table as TCRdb keeps it, with only in-frame sequences that have V and J called. A part of the clones is gone; compared with another copy, unresolved V genes explain less than half, and the rest is unexplained. The sample records some 48,000 clones, 95% to 96% of which are singletons. The ten top clones hold 0.39% of the sample. The sequencing sample was made of T cells isolated from PBMCs. The receptor set was obtained from a human donor in good health.

The rearrangement uses TRBV5-1 and TRBJ2-3, with D maybe TRBD2 (6 bases). This CDR3 has 15 residues. Germline assignment: CDR1 SGHRS and CDR2 YFSETQ. The V end lost 0 bases, the J end lost 5 bases, and 13 bases lay between the germline ends. The CDR3 sequence is CASSLEGRHVDTQYF. In nucleotides, the CDR3 is TGCGCCAGCAGCTTGGAAGGGAGGCACGTAGATACGCAGTATTTT.

This chain links TRBV5-4 with TRBJ2-1; tentative D call: TRBD1 (6 bases). Germline lookup yields CDR1 SGHNT and CDR2 YYREEE (reference sequence). V lost 6 bases to trimming and J lost 0 bases, with 16 bases between them. The CDR3 extends over 16 amino acids. The CDR3 spells CASMTEGQSSYNEQFF. In nucleotides, the CDR3 is TGTGCCAGCATGACCGAAGGACAGAGCTCCTACAATGAGCAGTTCTTC.

V usage is TRBV5-1 and J usage is TRBJ2-7; weak D call: TRBD2 (5 bases). The CDR3 consists of 12 residues. CDR1 and CDR2 (germline): SGHRS, YFSETQ. V was cut by 1 base and J by 5 bases, with 7 bases left in between. CDR3 residues: CASSLPGNEQYF. In DNA form, the CDR3 reads TGCGCCAGCAGCTTGCCCGGGAACGAGCAGTACTTC. The full variable domain, its missing parts supplied by reference TRBV5-1 and TRBJ2-7, is KAGVTQTPRYLIKTRGQQVTLSCSPISGHRSVSWYQQTPGQGLQFLFEYFSETQRNKGNFPGRFSGRQFSNSRSEMNVSTLELGDSALYLCASSLPGNEQYFGPGTRLTVT.

The rearrangement uses TRBV5-4 and TRBJ1-1; no firm D call. This CDR3 is built from 14 residues. Looked up from germline, CDR1 is SGHNT and CDR2 is YYREEE (reference sequence). V was cut by 1 base and J by 7 bases, with 14 bases left in between. The CDR3 region has the DNA TGTGCCAGCAGCTTGAGTGGGCCTTACCTTGAAGCTTTCTTT. This encodes CASSLSGPYLEAFF.

The chain employs TRBV7-2 and TRBJ2-7, with TRBD2 matching 14 bases. The V gene end was trimmed by 4 bases and the J gene end by 7 bases; junction bases not matched to a gene: 6. The germline CDR1 and CDR2 sequences are SGHTA and FQGNSA. The CDR3 covers 15 residues. The CDR3 spells CASSYGLAGGREQYF. The CDR3 DNA sequence: TGTGCCAGCAGCTATGGACTAGCGGGAGGTCGGGAGCAGTACTTC.

The chain couples TRBV27 to TRBJ2-7; perhaps TRBD2 as D (6 bases). The CDR3 runs 14 residues. The V gene lost 3 bases and the J gene lost 2 bases, with 11 bases spanning the gap. Germline lookup yields CDR1 MNHEY and CDR2 SMNVEV (reference sequence). CDR3 residues: CASSLGRNPYEQYF. In DNA, the CDR3 is TGTGCCAGCAGTTTGGGGAGGAACCCCTACGAGCAGTACTTC.

The chain combines TRBV6-5 with TRBJ1-1; perhaps TRBD1 as D (5 bases). From germline, CDR1 is MNHEY and CDR2 SVGAGI. V lost 5 bases and J 2 bases, leaving 15 bases between the germline ends. The CDR3 is 15 residues long. This chain's CDR3 is CASSPLGLENTEAFF. The CDR3, as DNA: TGTGCCAGCAGTCCCCTGGGGCTAGAAAACACTGAAGCTTTCTTT.

CDR3 sequence reads: CASRVTGGLGLEKLFF. The CDR3 coding sequence is TGTGCCAGTCGAGTCACGGGGGGGTTGGGTTTAGAAAAACTGTTTTTT. The chain links TRBV2 to TRBJ1-4; D may be TRBD1 (5 bases). Trimming took 9 bases from V and 8 from J, leaving 25 bases between them. The CDR3 loop spans 16 amino acids. CDR1 and CDR2 from the germline V gene are SNHLY and FYNNEI. The entire variable domain, with the rest obtained from reference TRBV2 and TRBJ1-4, is as follows: EPEVTQTPSHQVTQMGQEVILRCVPISNHLYFYWYRQILGQKVEFLVSFYNNEISEKSEIFDDQFSVERPDGSNFTLKIRSTKLEDSAMYFCASRVTGGLGLEKLFFGSGTQLSVL.